This TCR beta chain was documented in a study of blood T cell repertoires in COVID-19 (dated by TCRdb to 2018 to 2021). For the wider study: The collaborator samples originated in the United States, Italy and Spain and spanned the acute and convalescent phases of COVID-19. The material from the prospective study consisted of cDNA or gDNA derived from T cells, B-cell-depleted T cells, or PBMCs. Deeply sampled blood TCRbeta repertoires from subjects exposed to, actively infected with, or recovered from COVID-19 were included in the dataset. The repertoires were released in a freely available public database intended as a resource for research on the immune response to SARS-CoV-2. Samples were obtained from the ongoing ImmuneRACE study (first 160 participants) and from roughly 1,300 subjects provided by 6 global collaborators. A de-identified subject ID, COVID-19 status, age in years and sex were almost always included in the sample metadata. Where available, HLA class I and class II types were taken from metadata supplied by the sample provider and were not determined by assay-based typing.

A remark on this clone: Its antigen has not been determined. No much larger clonotype is one base removed from it; base qualities were not supplied.

Trimming at the junction amounts to 2 bases on V and 0 bases on J, and the germline ends lie 4 bases apart. Reading from cysteine to phenylalanine, the CDR3 counts 13 amino acids. CDR3 DNA is the only sequence kept; it has 39 bases, read in frame from the first base. CDR1 and CDR2, per the germline V gene, are SGHDN and FVKESK. Findings and caveats that apply to the study as a whole: The amount of clinical and demographic metadata varied by source and participant and was provided uncurated.

Participants in the prospective study were enrolled through a virtual design, were aged roughly 18 to 100 years, and lived in about two dozen United States geographic areas. In the prospective study, participants were assigned to cohorts based on the clinical history participants reported in a screening survey and a study questionnaire. Exposed participants had been in contact, within 2 weeks of entering the study, with a person who had a PCR-confirmed or clinician-diagnosed case of COVID-19. Mobile phlebotomists in the prospective study collected whole blood, serum and a nasopharyngeal or oropharyngeal swab from every participant. Prospective study participants could optionally give additional blood draws and questionnaires over an approximately two-month period. Prospective study blood samples were shipped either frozen or at room temperature before DNA extraction. TCRbeta CDR3 regions were amplified from genomic DNA by means of the immunoSEQ Assay, a bias-controlled multiplex PCR. In the paper's pipeline: The number of nucleated cells in each sample was estimated by amplification of reference gene primers within the assay. To quantify the absolute abundance of each unique TCRbeta CDR3 rearrangement, sequence reads were collapsed and filtered. For each sample, productive Simpson clonality was calculated as the square root of Simpson's diversity index over productive rearrangements. The table was pulled from immuneACCESS by TCRdb, which kept in-frame rearrangements only. Such tables lose some clones; where checked, under half of the loss comes from unresolved V genes, and the rest has no known cause. V, J and clone size were drawn from that table, and D and trimming were deduced from the DNA. Recorded for this sample are over 350,000 clones; 90% to 95% of them occurred a single time. The top ten clonotypes cover 0.8% to 0.9% of the sample.

The chain was built from TRBV14 and TRBJ1-1, with the D gene not confidently named. Sequencing was carried out using PBMCs or T cells enriched from blood (not recorded which). The sequence derives from a woman aged 35 to 49 who had been exposed to COVID-19. The sequenced DNA: TGTGCCAGCAGCCAACAGATGAACACTGAAGCTTTCTTT. Its product reads: CASSQQMNTEAFF.